Below, 8 T cell receptor beta chains from the same sample are listed, as sequenced in a study of T cell repertoires in cytomegalovirus infection. In TCRdb, the reads were re-called with MiXCR into one record per CDR3 protein. The profile shows fewer than 200,000 distinct CDR3 sequences, 7.5% to 10% of them singletons. Material: PBMCs. The receptors come from a human donor in good health (CMV status not recorded). Some clones in this sample may be carry-over from other donors' samples.

This sequence joins TRBV14 and TRBJ1-1, with D perhaps TRBD1 (6 bases). Germline CDR1 is SGHDN and CDR2 is FVKESK. The CDR3 sequence is 14 residues long. Trimming removed 7 bases at V and 0 bases at J, with 12 bases between. The CDR3 loop is CASKLGALNTEAFF. The CDR3 DNA is TGTGCCAGCAAACTGGGGGCCTTGAACACTGAAGCTTTCTTT.

The V call is TRBV29-1, the J call TRBJ2-7; 9 positions match TRBD1. V dropped 7 bases and J dropped 7; count of bases not matched to a gene: 8. The germline CDR1 and CDR2 sequences are SQVTM and ANQGSEA. The CDR3 is 12 residues long. The CDR3 bases are TGCAGCGGGGCGGGACAGGGCTATGAGCAGTACTTC. Translating gives CSGAGQGYEQYF.

The V gene is TRBV10-2, the J gene TRBJ2-7; D is tentatively TRBD1 or TRBD2 (5 bases each). Germline assignment: CDR1 WSHSY and CDR2 SAAADI. This CDR3 has 15 residues. V lost 5 bases, J lost 0 bases, and 14 bases lay in between. CDR3 sequence (DNA): TGCGCCAGCAGTTCGGGACGGGCGGACTCCTACGAGCAGTACTTC. Residues: CASSSGRADSYEQYF.

This clonotype has a count of ten or more. The CDR3 nucleotides are TGTGCCAGCAGCTCCGACAGGCCCCGGTCCCGGGACACTGAAGCTTTCTTT. It encodes CASSSDRPRSRDTEAFF. V usage is TRBV7-9 and J usage is TRBJ1-1; D may be TRBD1 (6 bases). Per the germline V gene, CDR1 is SEHNR and CDR2 is FQNEAQ (reference sequence). Trimming removed 4 bases at V and 3 bases at J, with 21 bases between. The CDR3 length is 17 residues.

CDR3 nucleotide sequence: TGTGCCTTGGACAGGGGACATGAGCAGTTCTTC. Its protein is CALDRGHEQFF. This rearrangement joins TRBV30 to TRBJ2-1; TRBD1 aligns across 9 bases. J was trimmed by 8 bases and V by 7 bases; bases with no gene match: 3. Looked up from germline, CDR1 is GTSNPN and CDR2 is SVGIG (reference sequence). The CDR3 loop spans 11 amino acids.

This clonotype was counted many times. The CDR3 DNA reads TGTGCCAGCAGTAGAGGGGGACTGGGCAATGAGCAGTTCTTC. This gives the protein CASSRGGLGNEQFF. This chain joins TRBV6-2 or TRBV6-3 and TRBJ2-1; D is tentatively TRBD1 or TRBD2 (6 bases each). Germline V lookup: CDR1 MNHEY, CDR2 SVGEGT. The CDR3 extends over 14 amino acids. Trimming left V 5 bases short and J 6 bases short, with 14 bases between.

This clonotype was counted many times. This rearrangement joins TRBV11-2 to TRBJ1-6; the D is unclear. The germline V and J ends were trimmed by 1 base and 10 bases, with 23 bases remaining between them. From germline, CDR1 is SGHAT and CDR2 FQNNGV. The CDR3 totals 18 residues. The CDR3 region is CASSLAVRGSSSGSPLHF. The DNA of the CDR3 is TGTGCCAGCAGCTTAGCCGTACGGGGTTCCTCTTCAGGATCACCCCTCCACTTT.

This clonotype has ten or more counts. This chain links TRBV7-6 with TRBJ2-1; 8 bases match TRBD1. CDR3 length: 15 residues. V lost 4 bases to trimming and J lost 6 bases; unmatched junction nucleotides: 8. Germline assignment: CDR1 SGHVS and CDR2 FNYEAQ. CDR3: CASSSPLQGANEQFF. The DNA of the CDR3 is TGTGCCAGCAGCTCCCCCTTGCAGGGGGCCAATGAGCAGTTCTTC.